The rows below give T cell receptor beta chains drawn from one sample of a study of shared clonotypes between healthy human individuals. Produced via immunoSEQ multiplex PCR; TCRdb's table is partial and in-frame only. Of around 560,000 clones listed, roughly 96% are singletons. Sequenced: naive CD8+ T cells sorted from blood. These receptors came from a woman between 25 and 40 years old in good health. Each CDR3 is given with its conserved first and last residue. Fields, in order: D gene, J gene, V gene, clone size, CDR3 protein, CDR3 DNA. The D gene is left open where the match is weak. The size entry is marked missing in some rows and otherwise reads once, few, many or a size class.

D gene: TRBD1
J gene: TRBJ1-1
V gene: TRBV11-1
clone size: -
CDR3 protein: CASSLSRDRATEAFF
CDR3 DNA: TGTGCCAGCAGCCTCAGCCGGGACAGGGCAACTGAAGCTTTCTTT

D gene: -
J gene: TRBJ1-1
V gene: TRBV20-1
clone size: -
CDR3 protein: CSTKDRTEAFF
CDR3 DNA: TGCAGTACTAAAGACCGGACTGAAGCTTTCTTT

D gene: TRBD2
J gene: TRBJ2-3
V gene: TRBV9
clone size: -
CDR3 protein: CASSVAGGADTQYF
CDR3 DNA: TGTGCCAGCAGCGTAGCGGGAGGCGCAGATACGCAGTATTTT

D gene: TRBD2
J gene: TRBJ2-7
V gene: TRBV7-6
clone size: -
CDR3 protein: CASSSVLGVAGHEQYF
CDR3 DNA: TGTGCCAGCAGCTCCGTTTTAGGGGTAGCGGGCCACGAGCAGTACTTC

D gene: TRBD2
J gene: TRBJ2-1
V gene: TRBV2
clone size: -
CDR3 protein: CASRISGRAFNEQFF
CDR3 DNA: TGTGCCAGCAGAATTAGCGGGAGGGCTTTCAATGAGCAGTTCTTC

D gene: -
J gene: TRBJ2-2
V gene: TRBV2
clone size: once
CDR3 protein: CASSEARASLTGELFF
CDR3 DNA: TGTGCCAGCAGTGAAGCGCGGGCCTCCCTCACCGGGGAGCTGTTTTTT

D gene: -
J gene: TRBJ1-3
V gene: TRBV27
clone size: -
CDR3 protein: CASSNRTVRNTIYF
CDR3 DNA: TGTGCCAGCAGCAATCGGACGGTGCGAAACACCATATATTTT

D gene: -
J gene: TRBJ1-2
V gene: TRBV28
clone size: -
CDR3 protein: CASSPGTLWGYTF
CDR3 DNA: TGTGCCAGCAGTCCGGGGACTCTATGGGGCTACACCTTC

D gene: -
J gene: TRBJ2-1
V gene: TRBV14
clone size: -
CDR3 protein: CASSQDRLAPNSYNEQFF
CDR3 DNA: TGTGCCAGCAGCCAAGATCGCCTAGCCCCAAACTCCTACAATGAGCAGTTCTTC

D gene: TRBD1
J gene: TRBJ2-7
V gene: TRBV14
clone size: -
CDR3 protein: CASSARDRDYEQYF
CDR3 DNA: TGTGCCAGCAGCGCACGGGACAGGGACTACGAGCAGTACTTC

D gene: -
J gene: TRBJ2-7
V gene: TRBV20-1
clone size: -
CDR3 protein: CSARAGYEQYF
CDR3 DNA: TGCAGTGCTAGAGCCGGCTACGAGCAGTACTTC

D gene: TRBD1
J gene: TRBJ1-5
V gene: TRBV10-1
clone size: -
CDR3 protein: CASSERGDRVSNQPQHF
CDR3 DNA: TGCGCCAGCAGTGAACGAGGGGACAGGGTGTCCAATCAGCCCCAGCATTTT

D gene: TRBD1
J gene: TRBJ2-5
V gene: TRBV7-2
clone size: -
CDR3 protein: CASSLYGQGVETQYF
CDR3 DNA: TGTGCCAGCAGCCTATACGGACAGGGGGTAGAGACCCAGTACTTC

D gene: -
J gene: TRBJ2-7
V gene: TRBV27
clone size: -
CDR3 protein: CASSGGMGEQYF
CDR3 DNA: TGTGCCAGCAGCGGGGGAATGGGGGAGCAGTACTTC

D gene: -
J gene: TRBJ2-2
V gene: TRBV4-1
clone size: -
CDR3 protein: CASTTSGELFF
CDR3 DNA: TGCGCCAGCACAACAAGTGGGGAGCTGTTTTTT

D gene: -
J gene: TRBJ2-1
V gene: TRBV5-4
clone size: -
CDR3 protein: CASSLETGKNEQFF
CDR3 DNA: TGTGCCAGCAGCTTGGAAACAGGGAAAAATGAGCAGTTCTTC

D gene: TRBD1
J gene: TRBJ2-7
V gene: TRBV11-3
clone size: -
CDR3 protein: CASSSPTTGGSDYEQYF
CDR3 DNA: TGTGCCAGCAGCTCACCGACCACAGGGGGTTCAGACTACGAGCAGTACTTC

D gene: -
J gene: TRBJ1-5
V gene: TRBV6-5
clone size: -
CDR3 protein: CASSYTGTRPQHF
CDR3 DNA: TGTGCCAGCAGTTATACCGGCACGAGGCCCCAGCATTTT

D gene: TRBD2
J gene: TRBJ2-1
V gene: TRBV4-1
clone size: -
CDR3 protein: CASRGLVGFRTSSFDEQFF
CDR3 DNA: TGCGCCAGCAGGGGACTAGTCGGGTTTAGGACGTCATCATTCGATGAGCAGTTCTTC

D gene: TRBD1
J gene: TRBJ2-7
V gene: TRBV19
clone size: once
CDR3 protein: CASSIGTGTGAYEQYF
CDR3 DNA: TGTGCCAGTAGTATTGGGACCGGGACAGGGGCCTACGAGCAGTACTTC

D gene: -
J gene: TRBJ1-1
V gene: TRBV28
clone size: -
CDR3 protein: CASSPAFMNTEAFF
CDR3 DNA: TGTGCCAGCAGTCCAGCCTTCATGAACACTGAAGCTTTCTTT

D gene: TRBD2
J gene: TRBJ2-7
V gene: TRBV28
clone size: -
CDR3 protein: CASSQILAGGPYEQYF
CDR3 DNA: TGTGCCAGCAGTCAAATCCTAGCGGGAGGACCATACGAGCAGTACTTC

D gene: TRBD1
J gene: TRBJ2-3
V gene: TRBV27
clone size: -
CDR3 protein: CASSLYPGGGTDTQYF
CDR3 DNA: TGTGCCAGCAGTTTATATCCAGGGGGAGGCACAGATACGCAGTATTTT

D gene: -
J gene: TRBJ2-3
V gene: TRBV5-1
clone size: -
CDR3 protein: CASSLVPLKEDTQYF
CDR3 DNA: TGCGCCAGCAGCTTGGTACCCCTCAAAGAGGATACGCAGTATTTT

D gene: TRBD1
J gene: TRBJ1-2
V gene: TRBV6-5
clone size: -
CDR3 protein: CASSRDSNYGYTF
CDR3 DNA: TGTGCCAGCAGCCGGGACAGTAACTATGGCTACACCTTC

D gene: -
J gene: TRBJ2-7
V gene: TRBV6-5
clone size: -
CDR3 protein: CASSYSYGAETYEQYF
CDR3 DNA: TGTGCCAGCAGTTACTCGTACGGGGCTGAGACCTACGAGCAGTACTTC

D gene: -
J gene: TRBJ2-1
V gene: TRBV29-1
clone size: -
CDR3 protein: CSVVHLTGGVASGLLPDSYNEQFF
CDR3 DNA: TGCAGCGTCGTACACCTTACAGGGGGAGTTGCTAGCGGGCTTCTACCTGACTCCTACAATGAGCAGTTCTTC

D gene: -
J gene: TRBJ2-2
V gene: TRBV5-4
clone size: once
CDR3 protein: CASSLTGEGPGELFF
CDR3 DNA: TGTGCCAGCAGCCTGACAGGGGAGGGTCCCGGGGAGCTGTTTTTT

D gene: -
J gene: TRBJ1-2
V gene: TRBV11-1
clone size: -
CDR3 protein: CASSVAGVYGYTF
CDR3 DNA: TGTGCCAGCAGCGTAGCAGGGGTCTATGGCTACACCTTC

D gene: -
J gene: TRBJ2-7
V gene: TRBV10-3
clone size: -
CDR3 protein: CASRGGDRPDEQYF
CDR3 DNA: TGTGCCAGCCGGGGGGGGGACAGGCCCGACGAGCAGTACTTC

D gene: -
J gene: TRBJ1-1
V gene: TRBV7-8
clone size: -
CDR3 protein: CASSPPGQNTEAFF
CDR3 DNA: TGTGCCAGCAGCCCCCCCGGACAGAACACTGAAGCTTTCTTT

D gene: -
J gene: TRBJ1-1
V gene: TRBV2
clone size: -
CDR3 protein: CASIEGAFF
CDR3 DNA: TGTGCCAGCATTGAGGGCGCTTTCTTT

D gene: -
J gene: TRBJ1-4
V gene: TRBV6-5
clone size: -
CDR3 protein: CATSTVATNEKLFF
CDR3 DNA: TGTGCCACTTCGACCGTTGCAACTAATGAAAAACTGTTTTTT

D gene: -
J gene: TRBJ1-1
V gene: TRBV28
clone size: -
CDR3 protein: CASSFGGTEAFF
CDR3 DNA: TGTGCCAGCAGTTTCGGGGGCACTGAAGCTTTCTTT

D gene: -
J gene: TRBJ1-2
V gene: TRBV6-1
clone size: -
CDR3 protein: CASSEKGTRGYGYTF
CDR3 DNA: TGTGCCAGCAGTGAAAAGGGGACTAGAGGGTATGGCTACACCTTC

D gene: -
J gene: TRBJ1-1
V gene: TRBV28
clone size: once
CDR3 protein: CASSLIGGGTEAFF
CDR3 DNA: TGTGCCAGCAGTTTGATTGGGGGCGGCACTGAAGCTTTCTTT

D gene: TRBD2
J gene: TRBJ2-3
V gene: TRBV19
clone size: -
CDR3 protein: CASSMLAGVDTQYF
CDR3 DNA: TGTGCCAGTAGTATGCTAGCGGGAGTAGATACGCAGTATTTT

D gene: -
J gene: TRBJ1-1
V gene: TRBV11-2
clone size: once
CDR3 protein: CASSPRGWSTEAFF
CDR3 DNA: TGTGCCAGCAGCCCCAGGGGATGGAGCACTGAAGCTTTCTTT

D gene: -
J gene: TRBJ2-7
V gene: TRBV9
clone size: -
CDR3 protein: CASSVGADTYEQYF
CDR3 DNA: TGTGCCAGCAGCGTAGGGGCCGACACCTACGAGCAGTACTTC

D gene: TRBD1
J gene: TRBJ1-1
V gene: TRBV19
clone size: few
CDR3 protein: CASSTGTVNTEAFF
CDR3 DNA: TGTGCCAGTAGTACCGGGACAGTGAACACTGAAGCTTTCTTT

D gene: TRBD1
J gene: TRBJ1-2
V gene: TRBV29-1
clone size: -
CDR3 protein: CSVEARSPGGGYTF
CDR3 DNA: TGCAGCGTTGAAGCGCGGTCGCCAGGGGGTGGCTACACCTTC

D gene: TRBD1
J gene: TRBJ2-7
V gene: TRBV27
clone size: -
CDR3 protein: CASSLSYGTGSYEQYF
CDR3 DNA: TGTGCCAGCAGTTTATCGTATGGGACAGGGTCCTACGAGCAGTACTTC

D gene: -
J gene: TRBJ1-5
V gene: TRBV18
clone size: -
CDR3 protein: CASSPEESINQPQHF
CDR3 DNA: TGTGCCAGCTCACCTGAGGAGTCGATCAATCAGCCCCAGCATTTT

D gene: -
J gene: TRBJ2-7
V gene: TRBV5-4
clone size: -
CDR3 protein: CASSPFSGEQYF
CDR3 DNA: TGTGCCAGCAGCCCATTCAGCGGAGAGCAGTACTTC

D gene: TRBD1
J gene: TRBJ2-7
V gene: TRBV7-9
clone size: -
CDR3 protein: CASSDRERGSYEQYF
CDR3 DNA: TGTGCCAGCAGCGACAGGGAGAGGGGCTCCTACGAGCAGTACTTC

D gene: -
J gene: TRBJ2-7
V gene: TRBV10-3
clone size: -
CDR3 protein: CAISVGGSYEQYF
CDR3 DNA: TGTGCCATCAGTGTAGGCGGGTCCTACGAGCAGTACTTC

D gene: -
J gene: TRBJ2-7
V gene: TRBV27
clone size: once
CDR3 protein: CASSLAEGSEQYF
CDR3 DNA: TGTGCCAGCAGTTTAGCCGAGGGCAGCGAGCAGTACTTC

D gene: TRBD2
J gene: TRBJ2-7
V gene: TRBV13
clone size: -
CDR3 protein: CASSPGTSGSSYEQYF
CDR3 DNA: TGTGCCAGCAGCCCCGGGACTAGCGGGAGCTCCTACGAGCAGTACTTC

D gene: -
J gene: TRBJ2-7
V gene: TRBV29-1
clone size: -
CDR3 protein: CSVKFRQGSSYEQYF
CDR3 DNA: TGCAGCGTTAAGTTTAGGCAGGGGTCGTCCTACGAGCAGTACTTC

D gene: -
J gene: TRBJ1-4
V gene: TRBV28
clone size: -
CDR3 protein: CASSRLINEKLFF
CDR3 DNA: TGTGCCAGCAGTCGCCTCATTAATGAAAAACTGTTTTTT

D gene: -
J gene: TRBJ2-7
V gene: TRBV5-8
clone size: -
CDR3 protein: CASSLQTYEQYF
CDR3 DNA: TGTGCCAGCAGCTTACAGACGTACGAGCAGTACTTC